This record covers a single T cell receptor beta chain. Its specificity is not known. This specimen belongs to a study of T cell responses to AZD1222 COVID-19 vaccine. General study points: Spike-specific TCR depth and breadth grew after two AZD1222 doses. Sampling captured repertoires only after the peak T cell response. At baseline, seropositivity was found in only six AZD1222 recipients. Clonal diversity was possibly underestimated, and the donors were mostly white British, with more females.

The V end was cut by 2 bases, the J end by 3 bases, with 14 bases between. CDR1 and CDR2 from the germline V gene are SGDLS and YYNGEE. The CDR3 has 15 residues. Sequencing used immunoSEQ multiplex PCR; TCRdb keeps in-frame clones, though not all of them. This table holds 130,000 to 150,000 clones, 80% to 85% found once. This receptor was taken from an adult in good health. The starting material was peripheral blood, obtained on day 0 of MenACWY control vaccination. The chain couples TRBV9 to TRBJ1-1; D is perhaps TRBD1 (5 bases). The CDR3 DNA sequence: TGTGCCAGCAGCGTGACCTCGACAGCGCACACTGAAGCTTTCTTT. Translated: CASSVTSTAHTEAFF.